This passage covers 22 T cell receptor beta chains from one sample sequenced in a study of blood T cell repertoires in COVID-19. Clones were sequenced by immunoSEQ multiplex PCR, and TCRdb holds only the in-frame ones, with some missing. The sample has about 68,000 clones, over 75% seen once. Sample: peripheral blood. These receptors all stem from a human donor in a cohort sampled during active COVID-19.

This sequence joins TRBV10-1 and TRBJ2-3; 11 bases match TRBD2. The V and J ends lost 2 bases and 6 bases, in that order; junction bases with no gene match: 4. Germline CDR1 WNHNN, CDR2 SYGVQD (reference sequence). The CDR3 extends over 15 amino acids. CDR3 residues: CASSEVGLAEDTQYF. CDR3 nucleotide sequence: TGCGCCAGCAGTGAGGTGGGACTAGCGGAGGATACGCAGTATTTT.

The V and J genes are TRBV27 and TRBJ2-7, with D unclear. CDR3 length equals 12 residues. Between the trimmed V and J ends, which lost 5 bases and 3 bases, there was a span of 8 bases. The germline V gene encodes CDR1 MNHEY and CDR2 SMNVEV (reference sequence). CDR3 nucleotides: TGTGCCAGCAGTCCCCCCGGCTACGAGCAGTACTTC. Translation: CASSPPGYEQYF.

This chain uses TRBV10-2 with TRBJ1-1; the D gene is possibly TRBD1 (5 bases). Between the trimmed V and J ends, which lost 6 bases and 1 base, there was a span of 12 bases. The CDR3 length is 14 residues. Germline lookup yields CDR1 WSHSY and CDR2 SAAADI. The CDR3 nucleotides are TGCGCCAGCAGACTGGGGGGTAAGAACACTGAAGCTTTCTTT. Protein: CASRLGGKNTEAFF.

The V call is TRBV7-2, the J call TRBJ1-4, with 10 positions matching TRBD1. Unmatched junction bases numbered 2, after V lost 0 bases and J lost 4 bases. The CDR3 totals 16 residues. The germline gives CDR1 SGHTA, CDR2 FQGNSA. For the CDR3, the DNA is TGTGCCAGCAGCTTAGCGCGGACAGGGGGTAATGAAAAACTGTTTTTT. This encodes CASSLARTGGNEKLFF.

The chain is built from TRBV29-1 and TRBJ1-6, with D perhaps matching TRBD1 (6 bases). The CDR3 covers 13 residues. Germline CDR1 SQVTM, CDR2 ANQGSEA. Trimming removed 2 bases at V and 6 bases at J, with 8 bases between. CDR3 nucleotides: TGCAGCGTTGAACTGGACAGTAATTCACCCCTCCACTTT. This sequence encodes CSVELDSNSPLHF.

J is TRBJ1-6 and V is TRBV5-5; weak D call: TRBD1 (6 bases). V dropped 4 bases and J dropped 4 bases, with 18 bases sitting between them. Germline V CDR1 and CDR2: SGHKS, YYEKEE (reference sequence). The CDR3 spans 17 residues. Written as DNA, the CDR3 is TGTGCCAGCAGCATGGGACACGGGGATGTATATAATTCACCCCTCCACTTT. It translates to CASSMGHGDVYNSPLHF.

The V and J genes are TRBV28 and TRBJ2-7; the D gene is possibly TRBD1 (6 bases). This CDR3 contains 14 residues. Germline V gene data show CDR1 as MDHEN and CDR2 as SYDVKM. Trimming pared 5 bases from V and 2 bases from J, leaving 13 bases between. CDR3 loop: CASSPQGPPYEQYF. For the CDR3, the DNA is TGTGCCAGCAGTCCTCAGGGGCCCCCCTACGAGCAGTACTTC.

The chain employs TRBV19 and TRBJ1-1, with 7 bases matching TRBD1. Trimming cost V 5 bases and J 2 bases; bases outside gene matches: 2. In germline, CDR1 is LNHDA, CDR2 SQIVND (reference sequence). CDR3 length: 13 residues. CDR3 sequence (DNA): TGTGCCAGTAGTTACAGGGGCAACACTGAAGCTTTCTTT. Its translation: CASSYRGNTEAFF.

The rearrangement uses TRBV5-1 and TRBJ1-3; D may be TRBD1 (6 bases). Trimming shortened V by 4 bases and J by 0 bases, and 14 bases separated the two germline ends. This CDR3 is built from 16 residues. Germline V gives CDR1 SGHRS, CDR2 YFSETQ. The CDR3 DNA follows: TGCGCCAGCAGCCTTAACCGGGACATCTCTGGAAACACCATATATTTT. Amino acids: CASSLNRDISGNTIYF.

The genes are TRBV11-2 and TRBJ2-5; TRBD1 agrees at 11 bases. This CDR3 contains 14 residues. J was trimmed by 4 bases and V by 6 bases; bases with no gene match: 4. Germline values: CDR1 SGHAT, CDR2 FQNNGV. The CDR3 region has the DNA TGTGCCAGCAGTTCCGGGACAGGGGGAGAGACCCAGTACTTC. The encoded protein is CASSSGTGGETQYF.

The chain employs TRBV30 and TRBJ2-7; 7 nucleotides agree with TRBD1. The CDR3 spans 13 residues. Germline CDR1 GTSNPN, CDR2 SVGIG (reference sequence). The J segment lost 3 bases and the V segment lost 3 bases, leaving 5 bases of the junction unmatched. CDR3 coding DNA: TGTGCCTGGAGCCGGGACAGCGGCTACGAGCAGTACTTC. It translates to CAWSRDSGYEQYF.

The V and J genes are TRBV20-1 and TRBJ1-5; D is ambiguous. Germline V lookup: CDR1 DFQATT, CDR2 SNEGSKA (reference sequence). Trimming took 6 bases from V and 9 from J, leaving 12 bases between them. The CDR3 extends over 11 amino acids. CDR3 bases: TGCAGTGCGAGGAGCGGATCGCCCCAGCATTTT. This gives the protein CSARSGSPQHF.

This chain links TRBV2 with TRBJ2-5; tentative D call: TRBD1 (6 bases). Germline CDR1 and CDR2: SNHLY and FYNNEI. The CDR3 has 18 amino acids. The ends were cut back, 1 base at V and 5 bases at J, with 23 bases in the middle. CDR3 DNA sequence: TGTGCCAGCAGTGAAGAGGTCTGGGGGACAAAGTTCGCGGAGACCCAGTACTTC. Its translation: CASSEEVWGTKFAETQYF.

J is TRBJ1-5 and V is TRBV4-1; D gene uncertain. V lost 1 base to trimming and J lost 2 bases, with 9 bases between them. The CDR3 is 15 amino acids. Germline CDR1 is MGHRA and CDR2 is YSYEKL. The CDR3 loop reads CASSQVRGGNQPQHF. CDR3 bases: TGCGCCAGCAGCCAAGTTCGGGGAGGCAATCAGCCCCAGCATTTT.

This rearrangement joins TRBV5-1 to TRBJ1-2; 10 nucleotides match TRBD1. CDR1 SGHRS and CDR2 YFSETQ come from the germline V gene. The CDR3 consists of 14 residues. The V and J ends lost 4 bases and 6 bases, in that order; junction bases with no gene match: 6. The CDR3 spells CASSLGQGVDGYTF. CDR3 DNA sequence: TGCGCCAGCAGCCTCGGACAGGGGGTGGATGGCTACACCTTC. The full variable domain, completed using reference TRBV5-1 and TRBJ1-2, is KAGVTQTPRYLIKTRGQQVTLSCSPISGHRSVSWYQQTPGQGLQFLFEYFSETQRNKGNFPGRFSGRQFSNSRSEMNVSTLELGDSALYLCASSLGQGVDGYTFGSGTRLTVV.

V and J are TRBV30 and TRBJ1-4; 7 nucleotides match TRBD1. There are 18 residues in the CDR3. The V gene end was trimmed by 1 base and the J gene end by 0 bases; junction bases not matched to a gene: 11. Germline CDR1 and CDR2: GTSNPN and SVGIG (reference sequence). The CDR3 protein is CAWSDRQGWGSTNEKLFF. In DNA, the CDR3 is TGTGCCTGGAGTGATAGACAGGGCTGGGGGTCAACTAATGAAAAACTGTTTTTT.

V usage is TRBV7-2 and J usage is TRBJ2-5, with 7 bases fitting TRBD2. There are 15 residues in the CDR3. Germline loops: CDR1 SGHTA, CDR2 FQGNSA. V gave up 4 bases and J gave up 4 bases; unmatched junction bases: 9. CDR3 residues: CASSSGGGRGETQYF. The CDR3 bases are TGTGCCAGCAGCTCGGGGGGAGGGAGGGGAGAGACCCAGTACTTC. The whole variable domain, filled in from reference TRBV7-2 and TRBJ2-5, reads GAGVSQSPSNKVTEKGKDVELRCDPISGHTALYWYRQSLGQGLEFLIYFQGNSAPDKSGLPSDRFSAERTGGSVSTLTIQRTQQEDSAVYLCASSSGGGRGETQYFGPGTRLLVL.

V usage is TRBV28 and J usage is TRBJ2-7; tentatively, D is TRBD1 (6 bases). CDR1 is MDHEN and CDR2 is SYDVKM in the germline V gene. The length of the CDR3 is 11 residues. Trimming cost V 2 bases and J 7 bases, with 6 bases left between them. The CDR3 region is CASSLGQEQYF. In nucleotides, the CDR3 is TGTGCCAGCAGTTTAGGACAGGAGCAGTACTTC.

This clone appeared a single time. This CDR3 is CASSEAGAGELFF. For the CDR3, the DNA is TGTGCCAGCAGTGAAGCGGGCGCCGGGGAGCTGTTTTTT. The chain carries TRBV2 and TRBJ2-2; D is ambiguous. This CDR3 has 13 amino acids. Per germline, CDR1 SNHLY and CDR2 FYNNEI. V lost 0 bases and J 6 bases, leaving 5 bases between the germline ends.

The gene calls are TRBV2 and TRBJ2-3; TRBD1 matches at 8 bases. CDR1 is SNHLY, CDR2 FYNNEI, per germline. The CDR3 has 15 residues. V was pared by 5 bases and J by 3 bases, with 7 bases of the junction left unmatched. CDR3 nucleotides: TGTGCCAGCAGTTCGCGGGACAGGTCTACAGATACGCAGTATTTT. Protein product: CASSSRDRSTDTQYF. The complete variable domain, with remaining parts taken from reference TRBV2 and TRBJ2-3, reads EPEVTQTPSHQVTQMGQEVILRCVPISNHLYFYWYRQILGQKVEFLVSFYNNEISEKSEIFDDQFSVERPDGSNFTLKIRSTKLEDSAMYFCASSSRDRSTDTQYFGPGTRLTVL.

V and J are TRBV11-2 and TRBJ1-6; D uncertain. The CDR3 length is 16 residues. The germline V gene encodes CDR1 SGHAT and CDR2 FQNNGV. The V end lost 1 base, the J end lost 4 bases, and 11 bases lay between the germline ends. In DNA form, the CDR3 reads TGTGCCAGCAGCTTAGCGGAACAGAGATATAATTCACCCCTCCACTTT. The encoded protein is CASSLAEQRYNSPLHF.

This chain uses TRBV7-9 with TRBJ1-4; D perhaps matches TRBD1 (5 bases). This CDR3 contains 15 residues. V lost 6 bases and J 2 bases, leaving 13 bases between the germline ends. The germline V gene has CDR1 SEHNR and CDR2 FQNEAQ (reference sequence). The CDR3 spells CASSISTATNEKLFF. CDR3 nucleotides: TGTGCCAGCAGTATTTCGACAGCGACTAATGAAAAACTGTTTTTT.